Each of the 18 T cell receptor beta chains below was sequenced from the same sample in a study of OX40 agonist ivuxolimab in advanced cancers. Some clones are missing from TCRdb's copy, which holds only in-frame ones; the method was immunoSEQ multiplex PCR. Of over 30,000 clones in the sample, about 90% were seen once. Sample: CD4+ or CD8+ T cells sorted from blood, taken in a trial of the OX40 agonist ivuxolimab. These receptors came from an adult with an advanced solid tumor such as melanoma, head and neck, liver or kidney cancer.

This chain joins TRBV19 and TRBJ1-1, with 10 positions matching TRBD1. Germline CDR1 reads LNHDA; CDR2 reads SQIVND (reference sequence). V dropped 6 bases and J dropped 2; count of bases not matched to a gene: 6. The CDR3 extends over 15 amino acids. The chain's CDR3 is CASRRDRGLNTEAFF. CDR3 DNA: TGTGCCAGTAGGAGGGACAGGGGTCTAAACACTGAAGCTTTCTTT.

The CDR3 region is CASSLQGTRANEQFF. CDR3 nucleotide sequence: TGTGCCAGCAGCCTACAGGGGACTCGGGCCAATGAGCAGTTCTTC. This sequence joins TRBV7-9 and TRBJ2-1; maybe TRBD1 (7 bases). Per germline, CDR1 SEHNR and CDR2 FQNEAQ (reference sequence). The CDR3 sequence is 15 residues long. The V end lost 5 bases, the J end lost 6 bases, and 17 bases lay between the germline ends.

This chain joins TRBV19 and TRBJ1-4; 10 nucleotides line up with TRBD1. V lost 5 bases to trimming and J lost 2 bases; unmatched junction nucleotides: 5. CDR1 and CDR2 (germline): LNHDA, SQIVND (reference sequence). The CDR3 has 16 amino acids. The CDR3 spells CASSPDRGSTNEKLFF. DNA of the CDR3: TGTGCCAGTAGTCCGGACAGGGGGTCTACTAATGAAAAACTGTTTTTT.

The rearrangement uses TRBV5-6 and TRBJ2-6, with no clear D. The CDR3 has 14 amino acids. The germline V and J ends were trimmed by 0 bases and 4 bases, with 5 bases remaining between them. CDR1 SGHDT and CDR2 YYEEEE come from the germline V gene. The CDR3, as DNA: TGTGCCAGCAGCTTGGATTTCGGGGCCAACGTCCTGACTTTC. Its protein product is CASSLDFGANVLTF.

The chain recombines TRBV6-1 with TRBJ2-5, with TRBD1 matching over 8 bases. The germline CDR1 and CDR2 sequences are MNHNS and SASEGT. V was pared by 2 bases and J by 5 bases, with 10 bases of the junction left unmatched. The CDR3 runs to 16 residues. This CDR3 reads CASSELSGGAYETQYF. The CDR3 region has the DNA TGTGCCAGCAGTGAATTGTCAGGGGGCGCTTACGAGACCCAGTACTTC.

This clone was recorded once. J is TRBJ2-2 and V is TRBV4-2; D unclear. Trimming took 0 bases from V and 5 from J, leaving 19 bases between them. The CDR3 runs 18 residues. Looked up from germline, CDR1 is LGHNA and CDR2 is YNFKEQ. The CDR3 sequence is CASSQDPASEKDTGELFF. The CDR3, as DNA: TGTGCCAGCAGCCAAGATCCGGCCTCCGAGAAGGATACCGGGGAGCTGTTTTTT.

V is TRBV28 and J is TRBJ2-3; D not certain. V gave up 3 bases and J gave up 11 bases, with 9 bases separating them. CDR1 is MDHEN and CDR2 is SYDVKM in the germline V gene. The CDR3 consists of 11 residues. The CDR3 region is CASSLGRGQYF. The CDR3 nucleotides read TGTGCCAGCAGTTTGGGCCGAGGGCAGTATTTT.

In this sample, this clone turned up once. As DNA, the CDR3 is TGCGCCAGCAGCCATCAGCCCGACAGTGAACCTGGAAACACCATATATTTT. Amino acid sequence: CASSHQPDSEPGNTIYF. The J gene is TRBJ1-3, the V gene TRBV4-1; TRBD1 is a possible D gene (5 bases). This CDR3 contains 17 residues. Germline values: CDR1 MGHRA, CDR2 YSYEKL. V was clipped by 3 bases and J by 2 bases, with 17 bases between them.

The rearrangement uses TRBV2 and TRBJ1-1, with TRBD1 matching over 9 bases. CDR3 length: 18 residues. Germline CDR1 reads SNHLY; CDR2 reads FYNNEI. Trimming at V came to 8 bases and at J to 1 base, leaving 17 bases not matched to a gene. The chain's CDR3 is CASRRGLWDREENTEAFF. CDR3 nucleotides: TGTGCCAGCCGCAGGGGCCTATGGGACAGGGAGGAGAACACTGAAGCTTTCTTT.

This sequence joins TRBV30 and TRBJ2-5; either TRBD1 or TRBD2 may supply D (5 bases each). V shed 0 bases and J shed 7 bases, with 18 bases lying between them. The length of the CDR3 is 15 residues. The germline gives CDR1 GTSNPN, CDR2 SVGIG (reference sequence). CDR3 bases: TGTGCCTGGAGTGTACCGGGCCGGGGCCAGGGGACCCAGTACTTC. Translated, it gives CAWSVPGRGQGTQYF.

CDR3 nucleotides: TGCAGTGCTATAAGGGGGGAGACCCAGTACTTC. Translating it yields CSAIRGETQYF. J is TRBJ2-5 and V is TRBV20-1, with TRBD1 as a possible D gene (6 bases). Germline V lookup: CDR1 DFQATT, CDR2 SNEGSKA (reference sequence). The V end lost 4 bases, the J end lost 5 bases, and 8 bases lay between the germline ends. The CDR3 runs to 11 residues.

The chain links TRBV7-8 to TRBJ1-1; D unresolved. CDR1 and CDR2 from the germline V gene are SGHVS and FQNEAQ. Trimming shortened V by 0 bases and J by 3 bases, and 14 bases separated the two germline ends. The CDR3 spans 16 residues. The CDR3 coding sequence is TGTGCCAGCAGCTTAGCCATCGTGGGAGGGTACACTGAAGCTTTCTTT. Translated: CASSLAIVGGYTEAFF.

The chain links TRBV2 to TRBJ2-7, with a possible D match to TRBD2 (6 bases). Trimming cost V 7 bases and J 4 bases, with 23 bases left between them. CDR3 size: 16 residues. Germline V gene lookup returns CDR1 SNHLY and CDR2 FYNNEI. DNA of the CDR3: TGTGCCAGCACCAGAGGGAGGTCGGGGTTCACTTACGAGCAGTACTTC. Translation gives CASTRGRSGFTYEQYF.

This chain connects TRBV7-9 to TRBJ2-7; D uncertain. This CDR3 spans 11 amino acids. The V gene lost 5 bases and the J gene lost 3 bases, with 5 bases spanning the gap. CDR1 is SEHNR, CDR2 FQNEAQ, per germline (reference sequence). The CDR3 DNA reads as TGTGCCAGCAGCCCCGGCTACGAGCAGTACTTC. It encodes CASSPGYEQYF. Together with reference TRBV7-9 and TRBJ2-7, the CDR3 gives the full variable domain: DTGVSQNPRHKITKRGQNVTFRCDPISEHNRLYWYRQTLGQGPEFLTYFQNEAQLEKSRLLSDRFSAERPKGSFSTLEIQRTEQGDSAMYLCASSPGYEQYFGPGTRLTVT.

The chain couples TRBV29-1 to TRBJ2-3, with 8 bases that match TRBD1. Germline V gives CDR1 SQVTM, CDR2 ANQGSEA. Unmatched junction bases numbered 3, after V lost 7 bases and J lost 6 bases. The CDR3 has 11 residues. In nucleotides, the CDR3 is TGCAGCGGCACAGGGGGGGATACGCAGTATTTT. Amino acid sequence: CSGTGGDTQYF.

The V gene is TRBV18, the J gene TRBJ2-3; TRBD2 aligns across 8 bases. The J segment lost 1 base and the V segment lost 4 bases, leaving 4 bases of the junction unmatched. Per germline, CDR1 KGHSH and CDR2 LQKENI. This CDR3 has 15 amino acids. CDR3 coding DNA: TGTGCCAGCTCACTGACTAGCGTGGGCACAGATACGCAGTATTTT. This translates into CASSLTSVGTDTQYF.

V usage is TRBV7-9 and J usage is TRBJ1-6, with no clear D. V was shortened by 7 bases and J by 6 bases, with 10 bases between the two germline ends. The CDR3 sequence is 13 residues long. In germline, CDR1 is SEHNR, CDR2 FQNEAQ (reference sequence). The CDR3 region is CASNSGGNSPLHF. The CDR3 DNA is TGTGCCAGCAATAGCGGTGGTAATTCACCCCTCCACTTT.

The gene calls are TRBV5-1 and TRBJ1-1; 7 bases match TRBD1. Germline loops: CDR1 SGHRS, CDR2 YFSETQ. This CDR3 comprises 15 residues. V trimming: 4 bases; J trimming: 2 bases; junction bases outside the gene matches: 8. This CDR3 is CASSITGVQNTEAFF. The CDR3, as DNA: TGCGCCAGCAGCATCACAGGGGTTCAAAACACTGAAGCTTTCTTT.